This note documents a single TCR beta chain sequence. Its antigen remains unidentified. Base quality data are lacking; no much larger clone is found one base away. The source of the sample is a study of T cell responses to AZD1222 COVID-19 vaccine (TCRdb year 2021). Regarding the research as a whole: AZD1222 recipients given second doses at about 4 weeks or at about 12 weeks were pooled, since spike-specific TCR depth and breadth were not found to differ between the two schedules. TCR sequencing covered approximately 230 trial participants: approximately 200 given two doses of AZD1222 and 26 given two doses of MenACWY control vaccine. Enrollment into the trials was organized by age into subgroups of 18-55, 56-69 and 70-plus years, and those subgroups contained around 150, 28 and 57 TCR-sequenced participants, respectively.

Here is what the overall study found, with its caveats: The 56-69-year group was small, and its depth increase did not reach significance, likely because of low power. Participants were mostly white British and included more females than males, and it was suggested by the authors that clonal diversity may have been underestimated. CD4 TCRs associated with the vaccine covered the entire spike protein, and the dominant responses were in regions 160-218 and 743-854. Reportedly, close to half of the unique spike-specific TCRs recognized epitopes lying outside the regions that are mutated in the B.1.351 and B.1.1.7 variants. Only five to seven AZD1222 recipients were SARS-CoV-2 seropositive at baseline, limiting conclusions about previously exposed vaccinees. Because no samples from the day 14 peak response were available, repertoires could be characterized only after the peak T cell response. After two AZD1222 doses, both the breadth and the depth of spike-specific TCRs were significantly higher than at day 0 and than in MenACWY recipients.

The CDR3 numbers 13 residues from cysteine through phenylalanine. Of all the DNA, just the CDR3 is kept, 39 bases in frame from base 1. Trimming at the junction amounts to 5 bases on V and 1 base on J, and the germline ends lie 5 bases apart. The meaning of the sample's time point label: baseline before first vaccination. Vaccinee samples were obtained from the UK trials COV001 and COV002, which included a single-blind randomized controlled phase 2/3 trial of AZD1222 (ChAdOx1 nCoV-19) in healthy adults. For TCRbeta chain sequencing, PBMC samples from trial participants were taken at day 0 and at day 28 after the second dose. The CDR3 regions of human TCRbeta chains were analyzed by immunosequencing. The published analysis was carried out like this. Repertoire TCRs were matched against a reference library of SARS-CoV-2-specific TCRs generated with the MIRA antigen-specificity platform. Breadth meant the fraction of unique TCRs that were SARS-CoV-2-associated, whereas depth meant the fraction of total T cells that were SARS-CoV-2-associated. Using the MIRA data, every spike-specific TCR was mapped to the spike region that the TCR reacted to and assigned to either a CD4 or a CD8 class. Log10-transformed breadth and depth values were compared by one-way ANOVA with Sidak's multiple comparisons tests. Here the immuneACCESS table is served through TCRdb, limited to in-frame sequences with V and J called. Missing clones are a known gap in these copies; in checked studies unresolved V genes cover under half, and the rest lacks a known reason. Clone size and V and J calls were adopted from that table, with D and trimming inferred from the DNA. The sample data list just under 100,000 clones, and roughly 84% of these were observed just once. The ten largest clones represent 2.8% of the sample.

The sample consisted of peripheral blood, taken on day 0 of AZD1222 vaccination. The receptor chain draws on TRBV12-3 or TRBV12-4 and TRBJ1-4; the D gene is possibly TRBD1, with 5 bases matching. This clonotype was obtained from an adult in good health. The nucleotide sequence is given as TGTGCCAGCAGTGGGGGAACTAATGAAAAACTGTTTTTT. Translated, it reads CASSGGTNEKLFF.